The present T cell receptor (beta chain) was sequenced within a study of OX40 agonist ivuxolimab in advanced cancers. Looking at the study overall: Patients got intravenous ivuxolimab at 0.01 to 10 mg/kg every 2 weeks. The mean age was approximately 60 years, ranging from 23 to 79, with around four fifths of participants male.

A single count supports this clone. Assay: immunoSEQ multiplex PCR; the TCRdb copy retains only in-frame clones and omits some. The sample consists of roughly 66,000 clones, about four fifths of them appearing once. Per the germline V gene, CDR1 is SGHVS and CDR2 is FQNEAQ. The CDR3 covers 14 residues. With 1 base removed from V and 5 bases from J, the gap between germline ends came to 9 bases. The sample here was CD4+ or CD8+ T cells sorted from blood, taken in a trial of the OX40 agonist ivuxolimab. J is TRBJ1-5 and V is TRBV7-8; no firm D call. This TCR was recovered from an adult with an advanced solid tumor such as melanoma, head and neck, liver or kidney cancer. CDR3 region: CASSLGSRHQPQHF. CDR3 nucleotide sequence: TGTGCCAGCAGCTTAGGGTCGCGTCATCAGCCCCAGCATTTT. Using reference TRBV7-8 and TRBJ1-5 for the parts outside the CDR3, the full variable domain is GAGVSQSPRYKVAKRGQDVALRCDPISGHVSLFWYQQALGQGPEFLTYFQNEAQLDKSGLPSDRFFAERPEGSVSTLKIQRTQQEDSAVYLCASSLGSRHQPQHFGDGTRLSIL.